Described below is a single T cell receptor beta chain sequence and its context. The antigen remains unidentified. Germline lookup yields CDR1 KGHSH and CDR2 LQKENI. This CDR3 is 14 amino acids long. V was pared by 2 bases and J by 0 bases, with 7 bases between. TCRdb's copy holds only in-frame clones and misses some; the assay was immunoSEQ multiplex PCR. The sample yields tens of thousands of clones, approximately 94% seen once. The data belong to a study of cytomegalovirus exposure and HLA in healthy donors. Study results and caveats: Rare TCR sequences predominated, though certain public TCRs were found in many donors. A few chains linked to CMV were shown in vitro to be specific for CMV antigens.

The origin of this receptor is a woman between 25 and 40 years old in good health and CMV-seropositive. The V call is TRBV18, the J call TRBJ1-1; weak D call: TRBD1 (5 bases). Sequenced input: PBMCs. The CDR3 is CASSPDRLNTEAFF. CDR3 sequence (DNA): TGTGCCAGCTCACCAGACAGATTGAACACTGAAGCTTTCTTT. Full variable domain (rest looked up from reference TRBV18 and TRBJ1-1): NAGVMQNPRHLVRRRGQEARLRCSPMKGHSHVYWYRQLPEEGLKFMVYLQKENIIDESGMPKERFSAEFPKEGPSILRIQQVVRGDSAAYFCASSPDRLNTEAFFGQGTRLTVV.